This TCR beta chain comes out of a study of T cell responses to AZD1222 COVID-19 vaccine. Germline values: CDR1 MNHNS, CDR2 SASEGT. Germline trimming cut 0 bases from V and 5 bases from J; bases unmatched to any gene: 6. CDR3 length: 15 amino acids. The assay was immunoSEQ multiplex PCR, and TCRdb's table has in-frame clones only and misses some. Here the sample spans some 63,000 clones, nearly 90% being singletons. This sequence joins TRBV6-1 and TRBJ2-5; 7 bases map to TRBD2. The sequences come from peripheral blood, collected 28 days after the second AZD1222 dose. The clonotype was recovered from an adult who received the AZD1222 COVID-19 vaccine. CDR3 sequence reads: CASSEAAGLGETQYF. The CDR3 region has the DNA TGTGCCAGCAGTGAAGCAGCGGGGCTCGGGGAGACCCAGTACTTC.